This T cell receptor (beta chain) was captured in a study of T cell repertoires in cytomegalovirus infection. Germline CDR1 and CDR2: SGHVS and FNYEAQ. The CDR3 sequence is 14 residues long. V lost 4 bases, J lost 6 bases, and 4 bases stayed unmatched. TCRdb re-derived calls from the reads in MiXCR, one entry per CDR3 protein. Of about 150,000 distinct CDR3 sequences in the sample, 20% to 30% are singletons; the top ten hold approximately 11%. This clonotype showed up many times. This chain connects TRBV7-6 to TRBJ2-7; 12 positions match TRBD1. This sequence was found in a human donor in good health (CMV status not recorded). Some clones in this sample may be carry-over from other donors' samples. Sequenced sample: PBMCs. CDR3 nucleotides: TGTGCCAGCAGCTCGATGGGACAGGGGGCCGAGCAGTACTTC. It specifies CASSSMGQGAEQYF.